The entry that follows covers one TCR beta chain sequence. The data were obtained in a study of blood T cell repertoires in COVID-19. Authors' methods: The authors estimated nucleated cell counts from reference gene primer amplification. Only in-frame clones appear in the TCRdb table, and some are missing; sequencing was by immunoSEQ multiplex PCR. From that table come the V and J calls and clone size; the DNA was used to work out D and trimming. The sample carries fewer than 200,000 clones, approximately 87% recorded once. This CDR3 is 17 amino acids long. Germline CDR1 KGHSH, CDR2 LQKENI. V lost 5 bases and J lost 1, with 18 bases in between.

The receptor's source is a woman aged 18-29 years who had recovered from COVID-19. The sequencing input was peripheral blood. This chain connects TRBV18 to TRBJ1-5; maybe TRBD1 (5 bases). The DNA of the CDR3 is TGTGCCAGCTCAGCAGCAGGCGGGGGAAGGAGCAATCAGCCCCAGCATTTT. Translation gives CASSAAGGGRSNQPQHF.